This record looks at one T cell receptor beta chain sequence and its context. Its antigen is as yet unknown. The sample originates from a study of brain metastases from non-small cell lung cancer. Study-wide findings and caveats: Expanded T-cell clones appeared in about 70% of brain metastases over primaries. Paired brain metastases and primary tumors largely shared TCR repertoires. Brain metastases had lower T-cell infiltration than primary tumors.

V was clipped by 0 bases and J by 5 bases; unmatched bases: 6. Germline lookup yields CDR1 MGHRA and CDR2 YSYEKL. This CDR3 region has 15 residues. The protocol was immunoSEQ multiplex PCR, while the TCRdb copy is restricted to in-frame clones and leaves out a portion. The data hold under 2,500 clones, with approximately 91% observed a single time. Sequenced: primary lung tumor tissue. The chain joins TRBV4-1 to TRBJ2-5; TRBD1 aligns across 7 bases. The receptor was isolated from a donor aged 40 or over with non-small cell lung cancer. The CDR3 DNA reads as TGCGCCAGCAGCCAAGATGACAGGGTGGGTGAGACCCAGTACTTC. Translated: CASSQDDRVGETQYF.